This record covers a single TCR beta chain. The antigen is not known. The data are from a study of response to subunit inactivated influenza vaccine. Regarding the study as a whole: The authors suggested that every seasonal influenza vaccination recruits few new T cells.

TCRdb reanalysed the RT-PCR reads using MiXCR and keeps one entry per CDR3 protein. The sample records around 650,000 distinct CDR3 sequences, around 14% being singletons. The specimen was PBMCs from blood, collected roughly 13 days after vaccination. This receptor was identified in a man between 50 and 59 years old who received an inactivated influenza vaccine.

CDR3 DNA sequence: TGTGCCATCAGTGACCGGACTAGCGGGAGGGCCATGAATGAGCAGTTCTTC. It yields the protein CAISDRTSGRAMNEQFF. The V gene is TRBV10-3, the J gene TRBJ2-1; TRBD2 matches 15 bases. The CDR3 consists of 17 residues. After removal of 3 bases from V and 7 bases from J, the junction contained 7 bases not matched to a gene. Germline V gene data show CDR1 as ENHRY and CDR2 as SYGVKD.